A selection of T cell receptor beta chains follows, all from one sample in a study of shared clonotypes between healthy human individuals. Profiled with immunoSEQ multiplex PCR; TCRdb holds only in-frame clones, not every one. This table holds around 2.3 million clones, about 94% found once. Sequenced input: naive CD4+ T cells sorted from blood. These receptors all stem from a man younger than 35 in good health. Both conserved end residues are part of each CDR3.

j_gene	len	v_gene	CDR3aa
TRBJ1-5	15	TRBV18	CASSPSHGSNQPQHF
TRBJ2-3	15	TRBV6-5	CASRNEWGYTDTQYF
TRBJ2-3	16	TRBV4-2	CASSQDWLLTEDTQYF
TRBJ2-1	14	TRBV5-1	CASSPGQTYNEQFF
TRBJ2-1	12	TRBV11-3	CASSSRVGEQFF
TRBJ2-2	15	TRBV6-1	CASSSGTSNTGELFF
TRBJ1-5	15	TRBV19	CASSSWTGGDQPQHF
TRBJ2-2	15	TRBV6-1	CASSEARGATGELFF
TRBJ1-1	15	TRBV5-4	CASSSTTGPQTEAFF
TRBJ2-1	16	TRBV2	CASRQEAPGIYNEQFF
TRBJ1-1	14	TRBV7-9	CASSTGRGSTEAFF
TRBJ2-7	13	TRBV6-1	CASSDSRGSEQYF
TRBJ2-5	14	TRBV5-1	CASSLGGSGETQYF
TRBJ1-1	15	TRBV7-2	CASSLSTGQYDRAFF
TRBJ2-5	15	TRBV6-5	CASSSGTGIQETQYF
TRBJ2-7	15	TRBV6-6	CASRTSGGLYYEQYF
TRBJ2-2	14	TRBV5-1	CASAQGAVPGELFF
TRBJ2-3	16	TRBV5-1	CASSRLAGASTDTQYF
TRBJ2-7	15	TRBV27	CASRSGAAPSYEQYF
TRBJ1-2	13	TRBV7-8	CASNSGGPGGYTF
TRBJ1-3	15	TRBV5-8	CASSFKTVSGNTIYF
TRBJ2-2	15	TRBV6-4	CASSPQGVNTGELFF
TRBJ2-7	16	TRBV15	CATSRDLVMGASEQYF
TRBJ1-6	12	TRBV28	CATQTNTAPLHF
TRBJ2-2	15	TRBV7-3	CASSLSTGGTGELFF
TRBJ2-1	14	TRBV6-5	CASSSGSSYNEQFF
TRBJ1-3	17	TRBV5-6	CASSALRTAVAGNTIYF
TRBJ1-2	17	TRBV7-9	CASSYLLGGLANYGYTF
TRBJ1-1	15	TRBV13	CASSHNTGGNTEAFF
TRBJ1-2	12	TRBV28	CASRQGHYGYTF
TRBJ2-5	15	TRBV6-5	CASKDARTGKKTQYF
TRBJ2-7	13	TRBV5-1	CASSPSGSWEQYF
TRBJ1-1	13	TRBV12-5	CASGSTVKAEAFF
TRBJ1-4	15	TRBV28	CASSPPGPRYEKLFF
TRBJ1-2	13	TRBV10-1	CASSDSLVGGYTF
TRBJ1-2	14	TRBV30	CAWSAQGARRGYTF
TRBJ1-1	15	TRBV4-1	CASSQEDRKGAEAFF
TRBJ1-6	17	TRBV7-2	CASRPPGEGSYNSPLHF
TRBJ2-1	12	TRBV11-2	CASSLLWSEQFF
TRBJ1-2	14	TRBV7-9	CASSRREVGLGYTF